This T cell receptor beta chain was captured by sequencing in a study of PD-1 blockade in classical Hodgkin lymphoma. Looked up from germline, CDR1 is SNHLY and CDR2 is FYNNEI. The junction had 15 bases not matched to a gene; V was cut back by 7 bases and J by 2 bases. The CDR3 loop spans 18 amino acids. Sequencing was performed with immunoSEQ multiplex PCR; in TCRdb, only in-frame clones are kept and a portion is missing. The sample gives about 9,700 clones, about 84% of which show up once; 45% is in the top ten. Regarding time point: cycle 4 day 1 (C4D1), after 6 weeks of nivolumab. Following autologous stem cell transplantation, relapse occurred in every patient, and exposure to brentuximab vedotin varied.

Here the sequenced sample was peripheral blood mononuclear cells (PBMCs), taken before the fourth cycle of nivolumab. The rearrangement links TRBV2 to TRBJ2-1, with 9 bases identical to TRBD1. The receptor was isolated from a human donor with classical Hodgkin lymphoma. The CDR3 protein is CASIFSPGDRVTYNEQFF. CDR3 sequence (DNA): TGTGCCAGCATTTTCTCCCCAGGGGACAGGGTGACCTACAATGAGCAGTTCTTC.